This T cell receptor beta chain was retrieved from a study of tumor and adjacent non-tumor tissue in lung cancer. About the study: Each sample yielded approximately 4.2 million productive TCRbeta reads on average. Overall study results and limits: Shorter survival was associated with higher TCR diversity in tumors. Tumor tissue had significantly higher TCR diversity than normal lung.

This sample's RNA came from whole unsorted tissue. Worth noting for this clonotype: Its antigen remains unidentified. Its ends do not fully match the called genes, so a read error is possible.

Three rounds of nested PCR, following a modified ARM-PCR protocol, produced the TCRbeta library. TCRdb re-called the multiplex PCR reads through MiXCR, storing one row per CDR3 protein. This table has around 210,000 distinct CDR3 sequences, over 55% appearing once. This sequence was found in a man in his sixties with non-small cell lung cancer. The sample was lung tumor tissue.

This CDR3 is CANSLSRDRYEQHF. CDR3 nucleotide sequence: TGTGCCAACAGCTTGTCCCGGGACAGGTACGAGCAGCACTTC. This chain uses TRBV7-8 with TRBJ2-7, with 8 bases that match TRBD1. Looked up from germline, CDR1 is SGHVS and CDR2 is FQNEAQ. The CDR3 has 14 residues.